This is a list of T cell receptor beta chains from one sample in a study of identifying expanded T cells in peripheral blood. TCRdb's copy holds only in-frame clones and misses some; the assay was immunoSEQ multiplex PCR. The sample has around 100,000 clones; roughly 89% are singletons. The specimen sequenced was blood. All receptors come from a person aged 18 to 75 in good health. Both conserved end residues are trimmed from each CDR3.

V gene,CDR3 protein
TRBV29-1,SVEDGIRGREKLF
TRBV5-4,ASSTGGAASYNEQF
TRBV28,ASSARRPYNEQF
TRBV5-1,ASSLGNGNSPLH
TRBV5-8,ASSAFQVNEQF
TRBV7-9,ASSPGTGRTGNTIY
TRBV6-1,ASSAGTGSYEQY
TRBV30,AWSVSRAHTGELF
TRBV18,ASSPQGQLNSPLH
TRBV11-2,ASSFSTDTQY
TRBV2,ASSLTGGGGKLF
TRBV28,ASSLEPITGELF
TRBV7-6,ASSLEASSTDTQY
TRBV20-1,SARPAVQAF
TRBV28,ASSPPLGGPYEQY
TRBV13,ASSGQGSRETQY
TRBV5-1,ASSSAGASGRYEQY
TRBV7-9,ASSLGLTDTQY
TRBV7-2,ASSRGNEKLF
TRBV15,ATSRETSEDYEQY
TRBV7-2,ASSLDLGPRGNQPQH
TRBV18,ASSPPGTNTEAF